Sequencing of this T cell receptor beta chain was carried out in a study of Graves' ophthalmopathy and Graves' hyperthyroidism. The hyperthyroidism patients, aged 18 to 65, had been newly diagnosed, with under 2 months' duration. Symptoms, serum thyroxine and TRAb, thyroid ultrasound, and orbital computed tomography formed the diagnostic basis. This clonotype was seen repeatedly, ten times or more. Its antigen is still unknown. Study observations and caveats: Most thyroid clonotypes expanded beyond 0.001 frequency were also found in blood. Ophthalmopathy versus stable hyperthyroidism: 13-signature model gave around 86% sensitivity, 81.08% specificity.

Amplification of the TCR beta CDR3 regions used RNA transcripts (as template). First-round RT-PCR relied on HTBI primers, and a second-round multiplex PCR came next. TCRdb analysed the multiplex PCR reads with MiXCR anew, one entry per CDR3 protein. Of over a million distinct CDR3 sequences in the sample, about 35% were seen once. The CDR3 spans 15 residues. Trimming cost V 0 bases and J 5 bases, with 14 bases left between them. Germline CDR1 reads SGDLS; CDR2 reads YYNGEE. The sequencing input was peripheral blood or thyroid tissue (not recorded which). This chain links TRBV9 with TRBJ2-5; D possibly corresponds to TRBD1 (6 bases). The sequence came from an adult man with Graves' hyperthyroidism. CDR3 bases: TGTGCCAGCAGCGTAGCAGGGGCGCCCAGTGAGACCCAGTACTTC. Translation: CASSVAGAPSETQYF.